Below are 29 T cell receptor beta chains sequenced from a single sample in a study of neurological immune-mediated disorders. Time point: longitudinal time-point 2. TCRdb analysed the 5' RACE reads with MiXCR anew, one entry per CDR3 protein. Among about 33,000 distinct CDR3 sequences, more than 10% were seen once, and the ten largest hold 2% to 2.5%. The specimen sequenced was PBMCs. The receptors stem from a middle-aged woman in good health.

This clonotype was counted many times. The V call is TRBV12-3 or TRBV12-4, the J call TRBJ2-3; no clear D gene. The CDR3 sequence is 16 residues long. The V gene lost 4 bases and the J gene lost 0 bases, with 14 bases spanning the gap. The CDR3 region is CASSSLGFSSTDTQYF. The CDR3 bases are TGTGCCAGCAGTTCCTTAGGATTTTCTAGCACAGATACGCAGTATTTT.

This clonotype is labeled as medium-sized. The chain uses TRBV6-6 and TRBJ2-7, with D perhaps matching TRBD1 or TRBD2 (5 bases each). This CDR3 is 12 amino acids long. Looked up from germline, CDR1 is MNHNY and CDR2 is SVGAGI (reference sequence). V shed 5 bases and J shed 2 bases, with 7 bases lying between them. This chain's CDR3 is CASSGTAYEQYF. CDR3 coding DNA: TGTGCCAGCAGTGGGACCGCCTACGAGCAGTACTTC.

This clonotype was counted many times. The chain employs TRBV5-1 and TRBJ2-3; 8 bases match TRBD2. Per germline, CDR1 SGHRS and CDR2 YFSETQ. The V gene end was trimmed by 3 bases and the J gene end by 6 bases; junction bases not matched to a gene: 15. The CDR3 sequence is 17 residues long. The CDR3 is CASSYSGVALAVDTQYF. CDR3 nucleotides: TGCGCCAGCAGCTATTCAGGGGTTGCACTAGCGGTGGATACGCAGTATTTT.

At least ten counts were recorded for this clonotype. The chain uses TRBV20-1 and TRBJ2-1, with TRBD2 identical over 9 bases. The CDR3 spans 14 residues. Germline trimming cut 5 bases from V and 4 bases from J; bases unmatched to any gene: 6. Germline CDR1 DFQATT, CDR2 SNEGSKA (reference sequence). The CDR3 protein is CSAGSREGYNEQFF. Written as DNA, the CDR3 is TGCAGTGCTGGTTCGCGGGAGGGTTACAATGAGCAGTTCTTC.

This clonotype was observed at least ten times. CDR3 sequence: CASSLDWTEAFF. The CDR3 DNA is TGCGCCAGCAGCTTGGACTGGACTGAAGCTTTCTTT. V and J are TRBV5-1 and TRBJ1-1; D is undetermined. Between the trimmed V and J ends, which lost 0 bases and 5 bases, there was a span of 5 bases. Germline V gene lookup returns CDR1 SGHRS and CDR2 YFSETQ. The CDR3 has 12 amino acids.

This clonotype has at least ten counts. J is TRBJ2-7 and V is TRBV20-1; the D call may be TRBD1 or TRBD2 (5 bases each). V was pared by 5 bases and J by 4 bases, with 9 bases between. This CDR3 has 11 amino acids. Germline-derived CDR1 and CDR2 are DFQATT and SNEGSKA (reference sequence). The CDR3, as DNA: TGCAGTGCTGGGGGAAGGTACGAGCAGTACTTC. Residues: CSAGGRYEQYF.

The sample holds many counts of this clonotype. The V and J genes are TRBV5-1 and TRBJ1-1; TRBD1 aligns across 9 bases. Germline V CDR1 and CDR2: SGHRS, YFSETQ. There are 15 residues in the CDR3. V shed 5 bases and J 5 bases; nucleotides not matched to a gene: 10. CDR3 DNA: TGCGCCAGCAGTCGGACAGGGGATCTGGGTACTGAAGCTTTCTTT. It codes for CASSRTGDLGTEAFF.

This clonotype is medium-sized in the sample. The chain joins TRBV12-3 or TRBV12-4 to TRBJ1-3, with D unresolved. Trimming pared 6 bases from V and 7 bases from J, leaving 10 bases between. This CDR3 has 12 amino acids. The CDR3 sequence: CASSLGWNTIYF. For the CDR3, the DNA is TGTGCCAGCAGCCTAGGGTGGAACACCATATATTTT.

Of note for this clonotype: At one end the junction does not follow the germline gene, possibly because of a read error. The chain carries TRBV3-1 and TRBJ1-2; the D gene is possibly TRBD1 (5 bases). Germline V gene data show CDR1 as LGHDT and CDR2 as YNNKEL (reference sequence). The CDR3 sequence is 14 residues long. DNA of the CDR3: TGTGCCAACAGCCAGATGACGGGACTCTATGGCTACACGTTC. Translating it yields CANSQMTGLYGYTF.

Ten or more counts support this clonotype. The chain employs TRBV9 and TRBJ2-3, with 9 bases fitting TRBD1. The CDR3 has 16 residues. V shed 0 bases and J 4 bases; nucleotides not matched to a gene: 6. CDR1 is SGDLS, CDR2 YYNGEE, per germline. The CDR3 spells CASSVGDRGYPDTQYF. The CDR3 nucleotides are TGTGCCAGCAGCGTAGGAGACAGGGGGTACCCAGATACGCAGTATTTT.

This clonotype appeared many times. V and J are TRBV21-1 and TRBJ2-7. TRBV21-1 is noted as a pseudogene. This CDR3 contains 16 residues. CDR3 region: CASSKGHGGSSYEQYF. CDR3 in DNA: TGTGCCAGCAGCAAAGGCCATGGCGGAAGCTCCTACGAGCAGTACTTC.

The sample holds many counts of this clonotype. DNA for the CDR3: TGTGCCAGCTCACAGAAAGGGGCGCACACTGAAGCTTTCTTT. It translates to CASSQKGAHTEAFF. The rearrangement uses TRBV18 and TRBJ1-1, with D possibly matching TRBD1 (5 bases). The CDR3 loop spans 14 amino acids. V lost 4 bases and J 3 bases, leaving 12 bases between the germline ends. The germline V gene encodes CDR1 KGHSH and CDR2 LQKENI.

This clonotype was seen at least ten times. The genes are TRBV7-2 and TRBJ1-5, with 7 bases aligning to TRBD1. This CDR3 is built from 15 residues. The trim removed 3 bases at V and 1 base at J, leaving 3 bases unmatched. Per the germline V gene, CDR1 is SGHTA and CDR2 is FQGNSA. The CDR3 region has the DNA TGTGCCAGCAGCTTGACAGGGTGGAGCAATCAGCCCCAGCATTTT. This codes for CASSLTGWSNQPQHF.

This clonotype came up many times. The rearrangement uses TRBV9 and TRBJ1-1; 7 bases line up with TRBD1. Germline values: CDR1 SGDLS, CDR2 YYNGEE. The CDR3 spans 13 residues. After removal of 3 bases from V and 4 bases from J, the junction contained 3 bases not matched to a gene. For the CDR3, the DNA is TGTGCCAGCAGCGCCCAGGGGGGCACTGAAGCTTTCTTT. It yields the protein CASSAQGGTEAFF.

This clonotype was found many times. The chain uses TRBV29-1 and TRBJ2-3; maybe TRBD2 (6 bases). The CDR3 sequence is 13 residues long. The germline CDR1 and CDR2 sequences are SQVTM and ANQGSEA. In DNA, the CDR3 is TGCAGTCAACGGGAGCGGGCGACAGATACGCAGTATTTT. Its protein is CSQRERATDTQYF.

The table lists this clonotype with many counts. The chain joins TRBV6-1 to TRBJ1-5, with D perhaps TRBD1 (5 bases). This CDR3 region has 13 residues. Trimming stripped 6 bases from V and 7 bases from J, with 13 bases between. The V gene's germline CDR1 is MNHNS and CDR2 SASEGT. This CDR3 is CASRRAGQQPQHF. In DNA, the CDR3 is TGTGCCAGCAGGCGGGCAGGGCAGCAGCCCCAGCATTTT.

This clonotype came up a few times. This sequence joins TRBV3-1 and TRBJ1-2; D might be TRBD1 (6 bases). This CDR3 is 12 amino acids long. Germline CDR1 is LGHDT and CDR2 is YNNKEL (reference sequence). The germline V and J ends were trimmed by 4 bases and 7 bases, with 10 bases remaining between them. In DNA form, the CDR3 reads TGTGCCAGCAGCCCGGAAGGGGGTGGCTACACCTTC. It is translated as CASSPEGGGYTF.

At least ten counts were recorded for this clonotype. The chain joins TRBV20-1 to TRBJ1-5; D uncertain. V shed 0 bases and J shed 0 bases, with 12 bases lying between them. The CDR3 consists of 16 residues. The V gene's germline CDR1 is DFQATT and CDR2 SNEGSKA (reference sequence). Here the CDR3 reads CSARDRRAGSNQPQHF. CDR3 bases: TGCAGTGCTAGAGATCGTCGCGCAGGTAGCAATCAGCCCCAGCATTTT.

This clonotype was found many times. The chain employs TRBV4-3 and TRBJ1-2, with D perhaps TRBD1 (6 bases). CDR3 length: 12 amino acids. V was shortened by 1 base and J by 6 bases, with 6 bases between the two germline ends. Per the germline V gene, CDR1 is LGHNA and CDR2 is YSLEER. The CDR3 region is CASSQGQDGYTF. The CDR3 DNA reads TGCGCCAGCAGCCAAGGACAGGATGGCTACACCTTC.

This sequence joins TRBV18 and TRBJ2-1, with unresolved D. V lost 2 bases and J lost 2, with 13 bases in between. Germline lookup yields CDR1 KGHSH and CDR2 LQKENI. The CDR3 extends over 16 amino acids. CDR3 sequence reads: CASSPKARLTYNEQFF. The CDR3 DNA sequence: TGTGCCAGCTCACCAAAAGCGAGACTCACCTACAATGAGCAGTTCTTC.

This sequence joins TRBV7-2 and TRBJ1-1; the D gene is possibly TRBD1 (5 bases). V shed 5 bases and J shed 6 bases, with 22 bases lying between them. CDR3 length: 16 amino acids. Per the germline V gene, CDR1 is SGHTA and CDR2 is FQGNSA. The CDR3 is CASSPHLGVVSPEAFF. The CDR3 bases are TGTGCCAGCAGCCCTCATTTGGGGGTGGTGAGCCCTGAAGCTTTCTTT.

V usage is TRBV9 and J usage is TRBJ2-5; D is ambiguous. Trimming removed 3 bases at V and 5 bases at J, with 14 bases between. CDR3 length: 14 residues. Germline CDR1 and CDR2: SGDLS and YYNGEE. CDR3 sequence (DNA): TGTGCCAGCAGCGCCAATCTACGGGTCGAGACCCAGTACTTC. Its protein product is CASSANLRVETQYF.

This clonotype was observed at least ten times. The rearrangement uses TRBV5-1 and TRBJ1-1; D remains unclear. The CDR3 covers 13 residues. Trimming left V 2 bases short and J 1 base short, with 6 bases between. Germline-derived CDR1 and CDR2 are SGHRS and YFSETQ. The CDR3 here is CASSFGQNTEAFF. In DNA, the CDR3 is TGCGCCAGCAGCTTTGGCCAGAACACTGAAGCTTTCTTT.

This clonotype was counted ten times or more. The chain couples TRBV29-1 to TRBJ1-5, with unresolved D. The germline V gene has CDR1 SQVTM and CDR2 ANQGSEA. V lost 0 bases and J lost 4, with 7 bases in between. The CDR3 spans 13 residues. CDR3 protein: CSVEDGDNQPQHF. In nucleotides, the CDR3 is TGCAGCGTTGAAGATGGGGATAATCAGCCCCAGCATTTT.

This clonotype has at least ten counts. V is TRBV6-6 and J is TRBJ2-7, with 8 bases matching TRBD1. The V gene's germline CDR1 is MNHNY and CDR2 SVGAGI (reference sequence). The CDR3 loop spans 12 amino acids. Trimming at V came to 6 bases and at J to 5 bases, leaving 3 bases not matched to a gene. The CDR3 region has the DNA TGTGCCAGCAGAATGACAGGGGACGAGCAGTACTTC. Translated, it gives CASRMTGDEQYF.

This clonotype has at least ten counts. V is TRBV7-8 and J is TRBJ2-3; 11 positions agree with TRBD2. The trim removed 8 bases at V and 6 bases at J, leaving 16 bases unmatched. The CDR3 is 17 residues long. Germline CDR1 reads SGHVS; CDR2 reads FQNEAQ. CDR3 residues: CASRRISGRAVVDTQYF. The CDR3 bases are TGTGCCAGCCGCAGAATTAGCGGGAGGGCCGTGGTTGATACGCAGTATTTT. The whole variable domain, remainder taken from reference TRBV7-8 and TRBJ2-3, is GAGVSQSPRYKVAKRGQDVALRCDPISGHVSLFWYQQALGQGPEFLTYFQNEAQLDKSGLPSDRFFAERPEGSVSTLKIQRTQQEDSAVYLCASRRISGRAVVDTQYFGPGTRLTVL.

This clonotype was seen ten or more times. The chain is built from TRBV18 and TRBJ1-1; D not resolved. V dropped 6 bases and J dropped 0 bases, with 8 bases sitting between them. CDR1 is KGHSH, CDR2 LQKENI, per germline. CDR3 length: 13 amino acids. CDR3 DNA: TGTGCCAGCTCCCAACGGATGAACACTGAAGCTTTCTTT. Its protein is CASSQRMNTEAFF. The full variable domain, completed using reference TRBV18 and TRBJ1-1, is NAGVMQNPRHLVRRRGQEARLRCSPMKGHSHVYWYRQLPEEGLKFMVYLQKENIIDESGMPKERFSAEFPKEGPSILRIQQVVRGDSAAYFCASSQRMNTEAFFGQGTRLTVV.

This clonotype was counted many times. This chain uses TRBV4-3 with TRBJ2-7; TRBD1 matches at 7 bases. CDR1 and CDR2 (germline): LGHNA, YSLEER. Germline trimming cut 5 bases from V and 3 bases from J; bases unmatched to any gene: 10. The CDR3 runs 15 residues. The CDR3 spells CASSSNWDSGYEQYF. The CDR3, as DNA: TGCGCCAGCAGCTCCAACTGGGACAGTGGCTACGAGCAGTACTTC.

This clonotype has a count of ten or more. J is TRBJ1-2 and V is TRBV5-6; no firm D call. This CDR3 has 13 residues. CDR1 SGHDT and CDR2 YYEEEE come from the germline V gene. Deletions cut 1 base from V and 6 bases from J, with 10 bases between. In DNA form, the CDR3 reads TGTGCCAGCAGCTTGTTAGGTCGCGATGGCTACACCTTC. Residues: CASSLLGRDGYTF.